This T cell receptor beta chain derives from a study of blood T cells in healthy people across ages. Overall study findings and caveats: Researchers deemed the diversity estimates from one million T cells underestimates.

There were at least 5.5 micrograms of total RNA extracted from every sample. In this sample, this clonotype turned up many times. Its antigen is currently unknown. A second 7 to 11 cycle PCR used barcoded and J-beta primers. One entry per CDR3 protein results from TCRdb running MiXCR on the 5' RACE reads. Here the sample spans approximately 690,000 distinct CDR3 sequences, 40% to 50% being singletons. The CDR3 runs 14 residues. The V and J ends lost 5 bases and 0 bases respectively, with 10 bases between them. Germline lookup yields CDR1 SEHNR and CDR2 FQNEAQ (reference sequence). This sequence originates from a man aged 80 or over in good health. Material for sequencing was blood. The V call is TRBV7-9, the J call TRBJ2-5; D could derive from TRBD1 or TRBD2 (5 bases each). The CDR3 is CASSVGPNQETQYF. Here the CDR3 DNA reads TGTGCCAGCAGCGTGGGACCCAACCAAGAGACCCAGTACTTC.